A selection of T cell receptor beta chains follows, all from one sample in a study of shared clonotypes between healthy human individuals. Libraries were prepared by immunoSEQ multiplex PCR; TCRdb keeps only in-frame clonotypes and omits some of them. The sample holds more than 850,000 clones, approximately 80% seen once. The sequenced material came from memory CD4+ T cells from PBMCs. These receptors were taken from a man aged 18-30 years in good health. Some clones in this sample may be carry-over from other donors' samples. CDR3s include the opening cysteine and the closing phenylalanine or tryptophan. Fields, in order: D gene, V gene, clone size, J gene, CDR3 DNA, CDR3 protein. The D gene is left open where the match is weak. Size tells how often a clone was seen (once, few, many) or the class of an expanded clone, and some rows leave it out.

TRBD2,TRBV7-9,NA,TRBJ2-2,TGTGCCAGCAGCTTCGGGGGGGCGAACACCGGGGAGCTGTTTTTT,CASSFGGANTGELFF
NA,TRBV4-2,NA,TRBJ2-1,TGTGCCAGCAGCCAAGATGCCAGGACGAATCAGCAGTTCTTC,CASSQDARTNQQFF
TRBD1,TRBV9,NA,TRBJ1-1,TGTGCCAGCAGCGGGGGGACAGGGAACACTGAAGCTTTCTTT,CASSGGTGNTEAFF
NA,TRBV20-1,NA,TRBJ1-5,NA,CSARGILAQHF
TRBD2,TRBV29-1,NA,TRBJ2-3,TGCAGCGTTTCTAGCGGGAGGGCAGGAGATACGCAGTATTTT,CSVSSGRAGDTQYF
TRBD1,TRBV7-8,NA,TRBJ2-2,TGTGCCAGCAGCTTGGGATTTCAGGGGGCCGACGGGGAGCTGTTTTTT,CASSLGFQGADGELFF
TRBD2,TRBV6-1,few,TRBJ2-5,TGTGCCAGCACCGGCGGACTAGCCGTGGAGACCCAGTACTTC,CASTGGLAVETQYF
NA,TRBV6-5,NA,TRBJ1-3,TGTGCCAGCAGTTCCAGGGGAGCTGGAAACACCATATATTTT,CASSSRGAGNTIYF
NA,TRBV5-4,few,TRBJ2-5,TGTGCCAGCAGCTTGGAGCAGGGGAGAGAGACCCAGTACTTC,CASSLEQGRETQYF
TRBD2,TRBV7-2,NA,TRBJ2-1,TGTGCCAGCAGACTAGCGTTCAGCTCCTACAATGAGCAGTTCTTC,CASRLAFSSYNEQFF
TRBD1,TRBV4-1,NA,TRBJ1-6,TGCGCCAGCAGCCAAGCCGGACAGGGCCTTTCACCCCTCCACTTT,CASSQAGQGLSPLHF
NA,TRBV7-3,many,TRBJ2-2,TGTGCCAGCAGCTTAAGTTCGAACACCGGGGAGCTGTTTTTT,CASSLSSNTGELFF
NA,TRBV20-1,NA,TRBJ2-7,TGCAGTGCTAGAGTTTCTAACGAGCAGTACTTC,CSARVSNEQYF
NA,TRBV5-1,NA,TRBJ2-7,TGCGCCAGCAGTCTAATGGGGTCCAGTCTTTACGAGCAGTACTTC,CASSLMGSSLYEQYF
NA,TRBV4-1,NA,TRBJ1-2,TGCGCCAGCAGCCAAGAGGTGAGCCGCCGAGGCTACACCTTC,CASSQEVSRRGYTF
NA,TRBV10-3,NA,TRBJ1-1,TGTGCCATCAGTGATTTGGCGGGACGTTTGAACACTGAAGCTTTCTTT,CAISDLAGRLNTEAFF
NA,TRBV5-8,once,TRBJ2-1,TGTGCCAGCAGCTTGGGCAGCATCTCCTACAATGAGCAGTTCTTC,CASSLGSISYNEQFF
TRBD1,TRBV5-6,NA,TRBJ2-3,TGTGCCAGCAGCTTTTCAACAGGGGCTAGGGCAGATACGCAGTATTTT,CASSFSTGARADTQYF
NA,TRBV4-1,NA,TRBJ1-2,TGCGCCAGCAGCCAAGCCGTGTCGGCAGGGCGAATTTATGGCTACACCTTC,CASSQAVSAGRIYGYTF
TRBD2,TRBV28,NA,TRBJ2-7,TGTGCCAGCAGTCTCAGGGCAGGGGGCGGGACTAGCGATCTCTACGAGCAGTACTTC,CASSLRAGGGTSDLYEQYF
TRBD2,TRBV11-2,NA,TRBJ2-2,TGTGCCAGCAGGGGACTAAGACACAGAACCGGGGAGCTGTTTTTT,CASRGLRHRTGELFF
NA,TRBV6-6,NA,TRBJ1-1,TGTGCCAGCAGTTACTCGGAGAGGACTGAAGCTTTCTTT,CASSYSERTEAFF
NA,TRBV4-1,NA,TRBJ1-2,TGCGCCAGCAGCCAAGGATCAGGGGAAAGGGGCTACACCTTC,CASSQGSGERGYTF
NA,TRBV2,many,TRBJ1-2,TGTGCCAGCAGTGATGACCTGGGTGGCTACACCTTC,CASSDDLGGYTF
NA,TRBV21-1,NA,TRBJ2-3,TGTGCCAGCCCTGGGGTGGCAGGGAGGTCCCCAGATACGCAGTATTTT,CASPGVAGRSPDTQYF
TRBD1,TRBV6-6,once,TRBJ2-1,TGTGCCAGCAGCCCATACAGGGGGCAACGCAATGAGCAGTTCTTC,CASSPYRGQRNEQFF
NA,TRBV18,NA,TRBJ2-3,TGTGCCAGCTCCGCGGGGCTCACAGATACGCAGTATTTT,CASSAGLTDTQYF
NA,TRBV18,NA,TRBJ2-3,TGTGCCAGCTCACCACCGGGGGGTAACACAGATACGCAGTATTTT,CASSPPGGNTDTQYF
NA,TRBV2,NA,TRBJ2-1,TGTGCCAGCAGTGACACGGTTAGGGATGAGCAGTTCTTC,CASSDTVRDEQFF
NA,TRBV2,NA,TRBJ1-2,TGTGCCAGCGGTATCAGGGAAAGGTATGGCTACACCTTC,CASGIRERYGYTF
NA,TRBV2,NA,TRBJ1-1,TGTGCCAGCAGGGGACCCCTAAGAAACACTGAAGCTTTCTTT,CASRGPLRNTEAFF
TRBD2,TRBV2,NA,TRBJ2-4,TGTGCCAGCAGGGGACTAGCGGGGAAAAACATTCAGTACTTC,CASRGLAGKNIQYF
NA,TRBV15,few,TRBJ1-1,TGTGCCACCAGCAGAGGACAGGTTGAAGCTTTCTTT,CATSRGQVEAFF
NA,TRBV30,NA,TRBJ1-6,TGTGCCTGGAGTAGGTTGACAGCTTATAATTCACCCCTCCACTTT,CAWSRLTAYNSPLHF
NA,TRBV28,NA,TRBJ1-1,TGTGCCAGCAGTTTATTGGGTGAGCACCAGACTGAAGCTTTCTTT,CASSLLGEHQTEAFF
NA,TRBV5-1,NA,TRBJ2-7,TGCGCCAGCAGCTTGAGGGGGTTGTACGAGCAGTACTTC,CASSLRGLYEQYF
TRBD2,TRBV5-8,NA,TRBJ2-2,TGTGCCAGCAGCTCCGTCGGGGGGGTGAACACCGGGGAGCTGTTTTTT,CASSSVGGVNTGELFF
NA,TRBV28,NA,TRBJ2-3,TGTGCCAGCAGTTCCTTTGGAAGCACAGATACGCAGTATTTT,CASSSFGSTDTQYF
TRBD1,TRBV2,NA,TRBJ2-2,TGTGCCAGCGGTACAGGGGTCACCGGGGAGCTGTTTTTT,CASGTGVTGELFF
NA,TRBV15,NA,TRBJ2-2,TGTGCCACCAGCCGGGGTTCGAACACCGGGGAGCTGTTTTTT,CATSRGSNTGELFF
NA,TRBV19,NA,TRBJ1-5,TGTGCCAGTAGTACCAATAATCAGCCCCAGCATTTT,CASSTNNQPQHF
NA,TRBV28,NA,TRBJ1-3,TGTGCCAGCAGTAGGTCAGGGAAGGCTGGAAACACCATATATTTT,CASSRSGKAGNTIYF
NA,TRBV6-5,once,TRBJ1-1,TGTGCCAGCCACAGGGTTCAGAACACTGAAGCTTTCTTT,CASHRVQNTEAFF
TRBD2,TRBV4-2,NA,TRBJ2-2,TGTGCCAGCAGCCAAGGGTCCCTTCTAGCGGGAGTAGGGGCCGGGGAGCTGTTTTTT,CASSQGSLLAGVGAGELFF
TRBD2,TRBV28,NA,TRBJ2-2,TGTGCCAGCAGTTTATTCGGACTCCCAAGAGCGGGAAACACCGGGGAGCTGTTTTTT,CASSLFGLPRAGNTGELFF
NA,TRBV7-3,NA,TRBJ2-5,TGTGCCAGCAGCTTAAGGGGCCGGTCACCAGGGGAGACCCAGTACTTC,CASSLRGRSPGETQYF
TRBD1,TRBV7-8,NA,TRBJ1-3,TGTGCCAGCAGCTCCTACAGGGGAGGAAACACCATATATTTT,CASSSYRGGNTIYF
TRBD2,TRBV6-1,NA,TRBJ2-7,TGTGCCACCGGGACTAGCGGCCTCTACGAGCAGTACTTC,CATGTSGLYEQYF
TRBD2,TRBV4-1,NA,TRBJ2-1,TGCGCCAGCAGCCAAGATTCTAGCGGCGTCTACAATGAGCAGTTCTTC,CASSQDSSGVYNEQFF
TRBD1,TRBV7-9,NA,TRBJ1-1,TGTGCCAGCAGCACCACAGGGGTCGGCACTGAAGCTTTCTTT,CASSTTGVGTEAFF
NA,TRBV5-1,few,TRBJ2-4,TGCGCCAGCAGCTTGTACAGTGGCAAAAACATTCAGTACTTC,CASSLYSGKNIQYF
TRBD2,TRBV5-1,NA,TRBJ2-5,TGCGCCAGCAGCTTCGAAGCGGGAGGGGGAAAGACCCAGTACTTC,CASSFEAGGGKTQYF
NA,TRBV18,NA,TRBJ1-1,TGTGCCAGCTCACAGTGGGCAGTAAACACTGAAGCTTTCTTT,CASSQWAVNTEAFF
TRBD2,TRBV25-1,NA,TRBJ2-3,TGTGCCAGCAGTGGTTTAGCGGGAGATACGCAGTATTTT,CASSGLAGDTQYF
NA,TRBV7-2,NA,TRBJ2-7,TGTGCCAGCAGCTTAGCGGGGGGCTCCTACGAGCAGTACTTC,CASSLAGGSYEQYF